Listed below are T cell receptor beta chains from one sample, sequenced in a study of type 1 regulatory T cells. MiXCR was run by TCRdb on the reads, yielding one entry per CDR3 protein. The data hold approximately 100,000 distinct CDR3 sequences, with roughly 31% observed a single time. The sample consisted of CD4+ T cells, either the whole sample or a sorted fraction (not recorded which). These receptors came from a human donor in good health. Each CDR3 is given with its conserved first and last residue. The order of the fields is V gene, J gene, D gene, clone size, CDR3 DNA, CDR3 protein. D genes are given only for firm matches. Clone size is shown for a subset of rows, as once, few, many or a class of expanded clone.

v_call: TRBV20-1; j_call: TRBJ2-1; d_call: TRBD2; clone_size: .; cdr3_nt: TGCAGTGCTAGTTTGGCTAGCGGGCTCGGCAATGAGCAGTTCTTC; cdr3_aa: CSASLASGLGNEQFF
v_call: TRBV20-1; j_call: TRBJ2-4; d_call: TRBD2; clone_size: .; cdr3_nt: TGCAGTGCTGAAAGACGGACTAGCTTAACCAAAAACATTCAGTACTTC; cdr3_aa: CSAERRTSLTKNIQYF
v_call: TRBV7-2; j_call: TRBJ2-7; d_call: TRBD2; clone_size: .; cdr3_nt: TGTGCCAGCAGCTCCAACATACGGACTAGCGCCTCCTACGAGCAGTACTTC; cdr3_aa: CASSSNIRTSASYEQYF
v_call: TRBV27; j_call: TRBJ2-1; d_call: .; clone_size: .; cdr3_nt: TGTGCCAGCATGGGGAGCCTCAAATACAATGAGCAGTTCTTC; cdr3_aa: CASMGSLKYNEQFF
v_call: TRBV10-3; j_call: TRBJ2-5; d_call: TRBD2; clone_size: few; cdr3_nt: TGTGCCACCATGACCAGGACTAGCGGAGATGAAGAGACCCAGTACTTC; cdr3_aa: CATMTRTSGDEETQYF
v_call: TRBV6-1; j_call: TRBJ2-1; d_call: .; clone_size: .; cdr3_nt: TGTGCCAGCAGACGATCGACATTCCCTTACAATGAGCAGTTCTTC; cdr3_aa: CASRRSTFPYNEQFF
v_call: TRBV28; j_call: TRBJ1-4; d_call: .; clone_size: .; cdr3_nt: TGTGCCAGCAGTTCCGGACAGAAGACTAATGAAAAACTGTTTTTT; cdr3_aa: CASSSGQKTNEKLFF
v_call: TRBV5-5; j_call: TRBJ1-6; d_call: .; clone_size: few; cdr3_nt: TGTGCCAGCAGCTTTCGACTCGGGGATGCCCTCCACTTT; cdr3_aa: CASSFRLGDALHF
v_call: TRBV7-9; j_call: TRBJ2-7; d_call: .; clone_size: .; cdr3_nt: TGTGCCAGCAGCTTTGGGGTAATCGGCGAGCAGTACTTC; cdr3_aa: CASSFGVIGEQYF
v_call: TRBV14; j_call: TRBJ2-7; d_call: TRBD2; clone_size: few; cdr3_nt: TGTGCCAGCAGCCAAGATACCGGTCTCTTAGCGGGATACTACGAGCAGTACTTC; cdr3_aa: CASSQDTGLLAGYYEQYF
v_call: TRBV11-2; j_call: TRBJ2-7; d_call: .; clone_size: .; cdr3_nt: TGTGCCAGCAGCATCAGCTACGAGCAGTACTTC; cdr3_aa: CASSISYEQYF
v_call: TRBV20-1; j_call: TRBJ2-7; d_call: .; clone_size: .; cdr3_nt: TGCAGTGCTAGAGATCGCGCCTACGAGCAGTACTTC; cdr3_aa: CSARDRAYEQYF
v_call: TRBV20-1; j_call: TRBJ2-1; d_call: .; clone_size: few; cdr3_nt: TGCAGTGCTAGAGACGGGACCTCTGGCACTGAGCAGTTCTTC; cdr3_aa: CSARDGTSGTEQFF
v_call: TRBV20-1; j_call: TRBJ2-7; d_call: .; clone_size: .; cdr3_nt: TGCAGTGCTTATACTAACGCAATGAGGGGAGTGGGCGAGCAGAACTTC; cdr3_aa: CSAYTNAMRGVGEQNF
v_call: TRBV5-1; j_call: TRBJ2-2; d_call: .; clone_size: .; cdr3_nt: TGCGCCAGCAGGGGCAAGTTCGCGAACACCGGGGAGCTGTTTTTT; cdr3_aa: CASRGKFANTGELFF
v_call: TRBV6-2/TRBV6-3; j_call: TRBJ1-2; d_call: .; clone_size: .; cdr3_nt: TGTGCCAGCAGCCCCACCGGGGGGATGTACCTGTGGGGCTACACCTTC; cdr3_aa: CASSPTGGMYLWGYTF
v_call: TRBV12-3/TRBV12-4; j_call: TRBJ2-1; d_call: .; clone_size: few; cdr3_nt: TGTGCCAGCACCTTAGGGACCTCCTACAATGAGCAGTTCTTC; cdr3_aa: CASTLGTSYNEQFF
v_call: TRBV12-3/TRBV12-4; j_call: TRBJ2-1; d_call: TRBD2; clone_size: few; cdr3_nt: TGTGCCAGCAGGGGGGGGAGTAGCGGAGATTACAATGAGCAGTTCTTC; cdr3_aa: CASRGGSSGDYNEQFF
v_call: TRBV7-6; j_call: TRBJ2-5; d_call: .; clone_size: few; cdr3_nt: TGTGCCAGCAGCTTAAATATCGGGGGCGGCGAGACCCAGTACTTC; cdr3_aa: CASSLNIGGGETQYF
v_call: TRBV30; j_call: TRBJ2-1; d_call: TRBD2; clone_size: .; cdr3_nt: TGTGCCTGTCTGACAGGTGGGCCCAGCGGGAGGGCCTGGTCAAATGAGCAGTTCTTC; cdr3_aa: CACLTGGPSGRAWSNEQFF
v_call: TRBV20-1; j_call: TRBJ2-1; d_call: .; clone_size: .; cdr3_nt: TGCAGTGCTAGGCCCCTCAAGCGAGGCTCCTACAATGAGCAGTTCTTC; cdr3_aa: CSARPLKRGSYNEQFF
v_call: TRBV9; j_call: TRBJ2-1; d_call: TRBD2; clone_size: .; cdr3_nt: TGTGCCAGCAGCGATTCCGGGACTAGCGTCAATGAGCAGTTCTTC; cdr3_aa: CASSDSGTSVNEQFF
v_call: TRBV4-2; j_call: TRBJ1-2; d_call: .; clone_size: .; cdr3_nt: TGTGCCAGCAGCCAAGGTCAGGGGCCAAACTATGGCTACACCTTC; cdr3_aa: CASSQGQGPNYGYTF
v_call: TRBV10-3; j_call: TRBJ2-5; d_call: TRBD2; clone_size: .; cdr3_nt: TGTGCCATCAGTACTGCCGGGACTAGTCAAGAGACCCAGTACTTC; cdr3_aa: CAISTAGTSQETQYF
v_call: TRBV10-3; j_call: TRBJ1-5; d_call: .; clone_size: once; cdr3_nt: TGTGCCATCAGTGATCAGGGTGTACAGCCCCAGCATTTT; cdr3_aa: CAISDQGVQPQHF
v_call: TRBV19; j_call: TRBJ2-3; d_call: .; clone_size: .; cdr3_nt: TGTGCCAGTAGTATGAGAGGCGATACGCAGTATTTT; cdr3_aa: CASSMRGDTQYF
v_call: TRBV24-1; j_call: TRBJ1-5; d_call: .; clone_size: .; cdr3_nt: TGTGCCACCAGTATGGGACGGGATAGCAATCAGCCCCAGCATTTT; cdr3_aa: CATSMGRDSNQPQHF
v_call: TRBV20-1; j_call: TRBJ1-1; d_call: .; clone_size: .; cdr3_nt: TGCAGTGCTAGAGAGGGGGGGCCGGTATTTGAAGCTTTCTTT; cdr3_aa: CSAREGGPVFEAFF
v_call: TRBV29-1; j_call: TRBJ1-1; d_call: TRBD1; clone_size: .; cdr3_nt: TGCAGCGTATCCCAGGGGGCAGGCGCTGAAGCTTTCTTT; cdr3_aa: CSVSQGAGAEAFF
v_call: TRBV30; j_call: TRBJ2-7; d_call: .; clone_size: .; cdr3_nt: TGTGCCTGGAGTCAAAGGAGGGCCAGGGACGAGCAGTACTTC; cdr3_aa: CAWSQRRARDEQYF
v_call: TRBV6-2/TRBV6-3; j_call: TRBJ2-1; d_call: .; clone_size: .; cdr3_nt: TGTGCCAGCAGTTTGTACTCCAGCTCCTACAATGAGCAGTTCTTC; cdr3_aa: CASSLYSSSYNEQFF
v_call: TRBV7-2; j_call: TRBJ2-1; d_call: TRBD2; clone_size: .; cdr3_nt: TGTGCCAGCAGCTTATACACTAGCGAGAGGACCTACAATGAGCAGTTCTTC; cdr3_aa: CASSLYTSERTYNEQFF
v_call: TRBV5-1; j_call: TRBJ2-7; d_call: .; clone_size: few; cdr3_nt: TGCGCCAGCAGCCCCGAGGTCACGTCCTACGAGCAGTACTTC; cdr3_aa: CASSPEVTSYEQYF
v_call: TRBV11-1; j_call: TRBJ2-1; d_call: TRBD2; clone_size: many; cdr3_nt: TGTGCCAGCAGAGGACTAGCGGTCGGTCGTGAGCAGTTCTTC; cdr3_aa: CASRGLAVGREQFF
v_call: TRBV19; j_call: TRBJ2-1; d_call: .; clone_size: .; cdr3_nt: TGTGCCAGCAATACCGGGAGTAATACCTACAATGAGCAGTTCTTC; cdr3_aa: CASNTGSNTYNEQFF
v_call: TRBV6-4; j_call: TRBJ2-1; d_call: TRBD2; clone_size: .; cdr3_nt: TGTGCCAGCAGTGACTCAATAGCGGGAGGGTCCAATGAGCAGTTCTTC; cdr3_aa: CASSDSIAGGSNEQFF
v_call: TRBV4-1; j_call: TRBJ2-2; d_call: .; clone_size: few; cdr3_nt: TGCGCCAGCAGCCAGGGACCCGGGGAGCTGTTTTTT; cdr3_aa: CASSQGPGELFF
v_call: TRBV12-3/TRBV12-4; j_call: TRBJ2-7; d_call: .; clone_size: .; cdr3_nt: TGTGCCAGCAGTTTAAACCGGGACGGACTTGGGTACGAGCAGTACTTC; cdr3_aa: CASSLNRDGLGYEQYF
v_call: TRBV5-1; j_call: TRBJ2-5; d_call: TRBD2; clone_size: few; cdr3_nt: TGCGCCAGCAACCAAGCAACGGGACTAGCAGCGACCCAGTACTTC; cdr3_aa: CASNQATGLAATQYF
v_call: TRBV5-1; j_call: TRBJ2-4; d_call: .; clone_size: .; cdr3_nt: TGCGCCAGCAGCTTACGAGGGGTAGCAGGGGACATTCAGTACTTC; cdr3_aa: CASSLRGVAGDIQYF
v_call: TRBV12-3/TRBV12-4; j_call: TRBJ2-7; d_call: .; clone_size: .; cdr3_nt: TGTGCCAGCACCACACAGGGTACCTACGAGCAGTACTTC; cdr3_aa: CASTTQGTYEQYF
v_call: TRBV7-6; j_call: TRBJ1-1; d_call: .; clone_size: few; cdr3_nt: TGTGCCAGCAGCTTAGATCAGGGGACTGAAGCTTTCTTT; cdr3_aa: CASSLDQGTEAFF
v_call: TRBV5-5; j_call: TRBJ2-2; d_call: TRBD2; clone_size: .; cdr3_nt: TGTGCCAGCAGCTGGACTAGCGAATCCGGGGAGCTGTTTTTT; cdr3_aa: CASSWTSESGELFF
v_call: TRBV25-1; j_call: TRBJ2-3; d_call: TRBD1; clone_size: .; cdr3_nt: TGTGCCAGCAGTGCCCCGGGACAGGGACGGGCAGATACGCAGTATTTT; cdr3_aa: CASSAPGQGRADTQYF
v_call: TRBV20-1; j_call: TRBJ1-2; d_call: TRBD1; clone_size: .; cdr3_nt: TGCAGTGCCAAAGGGACAGCTAACTATGGCTACACCTTC; cdr3_aa: CSAKGTANYGYTF
v_call: TRBV7-8; j_call: TRBJ2-7; d_call: TRBD2; clone_size: .; cdr3_nt: TGTGCCAGCAGCTTAAGATTACGAGGTATTGGGCGGGAGACCTACGAGCAGTACTTC; cdr3_aa: CASSLRLRGIGRETYEQYF
v_call: TRBV20-1; j_call: TRBJ2-1; d_call: .; clone_size: .; cdr3_nt: TGCAGTGCTGCCATACCCGTGGGGGGACTCAGCTACAATGAGCAGTTCTTC; cdr3_aa: CSAAIPVGGLSYNEQFF
v_call: TRBV2; j_call: TRBJ1-1; d_call: .; clone_size: .; cdr3_nt: TGTGCCAGCAGTAGTGACGGCCCGAACACTGAAGCTTTCTTT; cdr3_aa: CASSSDGPNTEAFF
v_call: TRBV20-1; j_call: TRBJ1-1; d_call: .; clone_size: few; cdr3_nt: TGCAGTGCTAGAGAAGGGGTGGCCCGGGACACTGAAGCTTTCTTT; cdr3_aa: CSAREGVARDTEAFF
v_call: TRBV7-2; j_call: TRBJ2-3; d_call: TRBD2; clone_size: .; cdr3_nt: TGTGCCAGCAGCCGCAAAGGCGAGGCTAGCGGGAGACGGGAGCTGTATTTT; cdr3_aa: CASSRKGEASGRRELYF
v_call: TRBV29-1; j_call: TRBJ1-2; d_call: .; clone_size: .; cdr3_nt: TGCAGCGTTGATGAAGGGATAGGCTATGGCTACACCTTC; cdr3_aa: CSVDEGIGYGYTF
v_call: TRBV12-3/TRBV12-4; j_call: TRBJ2-7; d_call: TRBD2; clone_size: few; cdr3_nt: TGTGCCAGCAGTCGCTTGAGCGGGAGTCAAGAGCAGTACTTC; cdr3_aa: CASSRLSGSQEQYF
v_call: TRBV20-1; j_call: TRBJ1-1; d_call: .; clone_size: .; cdr3_nt: TGCAGTGCTAGGGACCTACAGGGTAGCGCTGAAGCTTTCTTT; cdr3_aa: CSARDLQGSAEAFF